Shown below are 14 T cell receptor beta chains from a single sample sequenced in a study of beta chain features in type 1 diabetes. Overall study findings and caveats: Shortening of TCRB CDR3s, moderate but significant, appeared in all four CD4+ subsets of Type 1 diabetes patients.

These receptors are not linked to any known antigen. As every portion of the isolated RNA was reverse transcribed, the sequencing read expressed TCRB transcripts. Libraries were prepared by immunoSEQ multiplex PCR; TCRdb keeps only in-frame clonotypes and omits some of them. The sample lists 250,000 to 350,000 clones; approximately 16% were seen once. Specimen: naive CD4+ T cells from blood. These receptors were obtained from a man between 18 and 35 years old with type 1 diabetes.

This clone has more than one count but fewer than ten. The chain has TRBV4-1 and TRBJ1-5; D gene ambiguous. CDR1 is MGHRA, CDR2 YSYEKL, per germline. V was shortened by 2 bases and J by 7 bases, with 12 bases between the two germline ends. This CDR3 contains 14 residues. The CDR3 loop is CASSQQRLRQPQHF. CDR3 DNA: TGCGCCAGCAGCCAACAACGTTTGCGACAGCCCCAGCATTTT.

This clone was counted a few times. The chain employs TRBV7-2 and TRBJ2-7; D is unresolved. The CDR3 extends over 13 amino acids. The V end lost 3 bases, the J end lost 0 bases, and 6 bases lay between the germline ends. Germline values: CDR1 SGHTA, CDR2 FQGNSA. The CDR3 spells CASSFYSSYEQYF. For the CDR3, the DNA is TGTGCCAGCAGCTTTTACTCCTCCTACGAGCAGTACTTC.

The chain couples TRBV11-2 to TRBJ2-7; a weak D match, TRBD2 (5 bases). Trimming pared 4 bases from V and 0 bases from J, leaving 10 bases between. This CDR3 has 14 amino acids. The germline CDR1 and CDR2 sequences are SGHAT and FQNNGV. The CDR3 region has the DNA TGTGCCAGCAGCTCCAGCGGCTACTCCTACGAGCAGTACTTC. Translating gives CASSSSGYSYEQYF.

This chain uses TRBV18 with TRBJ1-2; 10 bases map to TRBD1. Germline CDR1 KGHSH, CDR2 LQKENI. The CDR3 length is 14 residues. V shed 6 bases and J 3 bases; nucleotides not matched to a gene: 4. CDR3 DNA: TGTGCCAGCTCTGGACAGGGGGGCGACTATGGCTACACCTTC. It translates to CASSGQGGDYGYTF.

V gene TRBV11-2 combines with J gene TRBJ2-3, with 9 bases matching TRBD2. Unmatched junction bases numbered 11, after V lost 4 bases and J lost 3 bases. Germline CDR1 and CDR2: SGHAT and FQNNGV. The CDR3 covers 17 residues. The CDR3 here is CASSSPLAGSLTDTQYF. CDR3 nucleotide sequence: TGTGCCAGCAGCTCCCCTCTAGCGGGGTCATTAACAGATACGCAGTATTTT.

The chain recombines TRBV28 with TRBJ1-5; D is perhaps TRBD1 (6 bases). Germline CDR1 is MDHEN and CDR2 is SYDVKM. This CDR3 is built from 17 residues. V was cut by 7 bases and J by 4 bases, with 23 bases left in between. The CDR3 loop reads CASITGTIRLGNQPQHF. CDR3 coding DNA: TGTGCCAGCATCACCGGGACAATCCGTTTGGGGAATCAGCCCCAGCATTTT.

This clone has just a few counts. CDR3 amino acids: CASSESVLTGGGGYTF. Here the CDR3 DNA reads TGTGCCAGCAGTGAATCGGTTCTTACGGGTGGTGGCGGCTACACCTTC. This chain joins TRBV25-1 and TRBJ1-2; no clear D gene. V was clipped by 1 base and J by 8 bases, with 20 bases between them. Germline loops: CDR1 MGHDK, CDR2 SYGVNS. The CDR3 consists of 16 residues.

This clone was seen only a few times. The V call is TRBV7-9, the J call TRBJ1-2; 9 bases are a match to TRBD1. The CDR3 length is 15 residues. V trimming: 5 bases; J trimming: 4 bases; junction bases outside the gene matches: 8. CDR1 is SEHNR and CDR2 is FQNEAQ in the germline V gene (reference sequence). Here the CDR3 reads CASSLRQGDSYGYTF. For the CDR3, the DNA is TGTGCCAGCAGCCTAAGACAGGGGGATAGCTATGGCTACACCTTC.

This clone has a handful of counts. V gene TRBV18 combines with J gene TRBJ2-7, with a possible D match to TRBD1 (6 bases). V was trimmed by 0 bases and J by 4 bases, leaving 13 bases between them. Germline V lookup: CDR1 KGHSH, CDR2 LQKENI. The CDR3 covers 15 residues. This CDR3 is CASSPPSVGAYEQYF. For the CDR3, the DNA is TGTGCCAGCTCACCACCTTCTGTGGGGGCTTACGAGCAGTACTTC.

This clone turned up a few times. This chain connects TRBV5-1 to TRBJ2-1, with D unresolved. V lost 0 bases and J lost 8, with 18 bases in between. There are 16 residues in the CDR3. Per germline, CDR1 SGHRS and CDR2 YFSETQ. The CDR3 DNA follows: TGCGCCAGCAGCTTGGGGCCCATAATCTCCTCTCATGAGCAGTTCTTC. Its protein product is CASSLGPIISSHEQFF.

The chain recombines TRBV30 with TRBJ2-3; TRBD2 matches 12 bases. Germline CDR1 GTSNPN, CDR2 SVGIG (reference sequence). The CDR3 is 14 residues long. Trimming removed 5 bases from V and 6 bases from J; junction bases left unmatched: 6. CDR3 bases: TGTGCCTGGTCCCTAGCGGGAGGGTGGGATACGCAGTATTTT. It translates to CAWSLAGGWDTQYF.

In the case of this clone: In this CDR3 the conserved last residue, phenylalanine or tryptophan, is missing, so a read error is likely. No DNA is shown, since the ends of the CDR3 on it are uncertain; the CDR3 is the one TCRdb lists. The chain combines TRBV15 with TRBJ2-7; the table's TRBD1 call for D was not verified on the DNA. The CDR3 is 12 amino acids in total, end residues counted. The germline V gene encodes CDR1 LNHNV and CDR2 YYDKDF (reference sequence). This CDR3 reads CATSRDRGQGRP.

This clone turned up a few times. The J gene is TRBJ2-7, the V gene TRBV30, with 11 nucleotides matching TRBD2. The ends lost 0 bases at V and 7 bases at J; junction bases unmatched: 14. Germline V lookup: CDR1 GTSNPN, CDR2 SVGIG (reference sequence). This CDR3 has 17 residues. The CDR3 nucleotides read TGTGCCTGGAGTGTAGGCCTCGATCTAGCGGGAGGATGGGAGCAGTACTTC. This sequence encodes CAWSVGLDLAGGWEQYF.

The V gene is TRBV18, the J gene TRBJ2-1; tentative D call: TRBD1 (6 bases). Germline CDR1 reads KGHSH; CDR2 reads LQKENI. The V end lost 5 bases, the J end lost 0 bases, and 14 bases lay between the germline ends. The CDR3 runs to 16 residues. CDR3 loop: CASSSLQGSSYNEQFF. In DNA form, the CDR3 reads TGTGCCAGCTCATCATTACAGGGAAGCTCCTACAATGAGCAGTTCTTC.